This T cell receptor beta chain was observed in a study of T cell repertoires in cytomegalovirus infection. Study-level background: Indications of both CMV infection and matching HLA type were provided by public TCR beta signatures. The study, taken as a whole, reports: CMV-specific TCR beta clonotypes restricted by HLA-C were the ones dominating the ex vivo response. Of the TCR beta families, the public ones yielded a cumulative frequency that identified carriers of CMV plus the relevant HLA.

The germline V gene encodes CDR1 SGHAT and CDR2 FQNNGV. V trimming: 4 bases; J trimming: 7 bases; junction bases outside the gene matches: 8. The CDR3 is 16 amino acids. TCRdb redid the calling of the reads with MiXCR, one entry per CDR3 protein. The sample holds a few hundred thousand distinct CDR3 sequences, over 7.5% seen once. Note on this clonotype: Its matching antigen is unknown.

Specimen: PBMCs. The J gene is TRBJ2-2, the V gene TRBV11-2; 11 nucleotides match TRBD1. The receptor comes from a human donor in good health (CMV status not recorded). Some clones in this sample may be carry-over from other donors' samples. CDR3 region: CASSSPGQGAFGELFF. The CDR3 DNA is TGTGCCAGCAGCTCGCCTGGACAGGGGGCGTTCGGGGAGCTGTTTTTT.